Included here is one T cell receptor (beta chain) sequence, with context. This clone's antigen is unknown. It has no much larger one-base neighbor in the sample; base qualities were not kept. The donors were included in the validation cohort of roughly 130 subjects, a group kept apart from the roughly 670-subject first cohort. The data are from a study of cytomegalovirus exposure and HLA in healthy donors (dated by TCRdb to about 2017). Regarding the study in general: According to a later analysis, the 110 or so validation repertoires were produced on the same platform as the 666 repertoires of the first cohort. The study aimed to test whether signatures of past pathogen exposure could be identified by cataloging public T cell receptors. In addition to the first cohort of approximately 670 subjects, a separate validation cohort of 130 or so different subjects was used. High-throughput TCR immunosequencing, statistical association of individual TCRs with disease status, and machine learning were combined to predict cytomegalovirus infection status. What the study reported, not specific to this receptor: A later analysis had no HLA typing for the validation cohort, so co-occurrence there was scored across all 130 or so repertoires. The study listed 164 TCR beta chains as associated with cytomegalovirus. Three of the identified cytomegalovirus-associated TCR beta chains were confirmed in vitro to be specific for cytomegalovirus antigens. The classifier was reported to diagnose cytomegalovirus status with high specificity and sensitivity in both the original cohort and the validation cohort. The authors suggested that the approach could potentially be generalized to other disease states and immunological phenotypes. Most TCR sequences were seen in very few donors, while some public TCRs were found in many individuals. Subsequent analysis determined that TCRs grouped into clusters in the first cohort also showed a tendency toward co-occurrence across the 120 or so validation repertoires, and roughly 95% of cluster scores exceeded 0.

Trimming removed 5 bases from V and 8 bases from J, leaving 15 bases between the germline ends. The germline V gene provides CDR1 MNHEY and CDR2 SVGAGI. From its cysteine to its phenylalanine, the CDR3 spans 14 amino acids. Here the CDR3 DNA is all that survives: 42 bases in frame from base 1. Library generation was performed with the immunoSEQ multiplex PCR assay. The authors processed their data as follows. A statistical classification framework was built to diagnose cytomegalovirus status from the catalog of TCR beta chain sequences. TCRdb took this table from immuneACCESS and kept in-frame rearrangements with V and J called. Such tables lack part of the clones; where checked against another copy, unresolved V genes explain under half of the gap, and the rest is unexplained. Clone size and V and J calls were adopted from that table, with D and trimming inferred from the DNA. For this sample there are around 150,000 clones; 88% appear just once. The ten largest clones capture around 8% of the sample.

The sequence was obtained from a woman under 30 in good health and CMV-seropositive. The sample was PBMCs. The V and J segments used are TRBV6-5 and TRBJ1-4, with an unclear D gene assignment. The CDR3 protein sequence reads: CASSNPGQQEKLFF. The nucleotide sequence reads as follows: TGTGCCAGCAGTAACCCAGGCCAGCAAGAAAAACTGTTTTTT.